This T cell receptor (beta chain) derives from a study of blood T cell repertoires in COVID-19. Overall study: From the United States, Italy and Spain came samples of acute and convalescent COVID-19. Sources were T cells, B-cell-depleted T cells, or PBMCs; the material itself was cDNA or gDNA.

Only in-frame clones appear in the TCRdb table, and some are missing; sequencing was by immunoSEQ multiplex PCR. The table lists over 45,000 clones, 89% of them singletons. The sample was peripheral blood. This receptor was taken from an older woman with active COVID-19.

The CDR3 region is CAVAPGSALYGYTF. The CDR3 region has the DNA TGTGCCGTTGCCCCAGGTTCGGCCCTCTATGGCTACACCTTC. This sequence joins TRBV7-2 and TRBJ1-2, with D hard to call. In germline, CDR1 is SGHTA, CDR2 FQGNSA. V gave up 11 bases and J gave up 4 bases, with 20 bases separating them. This CDR3 has 14 amino acids.